A few counts support the clone carrying this TCR beta chain. CDR1 is MGHRA, CDR2 YSYEKL, per germline. The V segment lost 4 bases and the J segment 4 bases; nucleotides outside the gene matches: 4. The CDR3 contains 15 residues. TCRdb re-called the RT-PCR reads through MiXCR, storing one row per CDR3 protein. The table lists about 680,000 distinct CDR3 sequences, 14% of them singletons. The source material was memory CD4+ T cells from blood. J is TRBJ2-1 and V is TRBV4-1; 10 nucleotides match TRBD1. This receptor was obtained from a female donor in good health, serving as a healthy control. The CDR3 region is CASSLPGQGYNEQFF. The CDR3 region has the DNA TGCGCCAGCAGCCTACCGGGACAGGGGTACAATGAGCAGTTCTTC.